This T cell receptor beta chain was profiled in a study of T cells in Graves' hyperthyroidism and ophthalmopathy. Study-wide results and caveats: Model-based prediction identified ophthalmopathy a median around 6.5 months prior to its onset.

Using RNA transcripts as the source, TCR beta CDR3 regions were amplified. The HTBI set primed first-round TCR CDR3 RT-PCR. TCRdb used MiXCR to reprocess the multiplex PCR reads, holding one entry per CDR3 protein. The sample lists roughly 500,000 distinct CDR3 sequences; 46% were seen once. Uncontrolled infection, other autoimmune disease, pregnancy or lactation barred patients from enrollment. In making diagnoses, clinical symptoms, serum thyroxine and TRAb, thyroid ultrasound and orbital computed tomography were all used. V lost 1 base and J 0 bases, leaving 4 bases between the germline ends. The germline V gene has CDR1 GTSNPN and CDR2 SVGIG (reference sequence). The CDR3 is 13 amino acids. As for this clonotype: What it recognizes is unknown.

Sequenced material: peripheral blood or thyroid tissue (not recorded which). The chain links TRBV30 to TRBJ1-3, with D hard to call. The TCR was taken from an adult woman with Graves' disease, either hyperthyroidism or ophthalmopathy (not recorded which). The CDR3 spells CAWSGSSGNTIYF. The CDR3 DNA is TGTGCCTGGAGTGGTTCCTCTGGAAACACCATATATTTT.